These 18 T cell receptor beta chains came from one sample sequenced in a study of CD8+CD57+ T cells in acquired aplastic anemia. Flow cytometry had shown expanded CD8+CD57+ cells in the patients chosen for sequencing. It was genomic DNA that served as the template for profiling TCR beta VDJ and CDR3. TCRdb recomputed calls from the reads with MiXCR, one row per CDR3 protein. The sample records approximately 160,000 distinct CDR3 sequences, about 45% being singletons. Sequences were obtained from sorted CD4+, CD8+, or CD8+CD57+ T cells (not recorded which) from PBMCs. These receptors originate from a human donor with aplastic anemia.

This clonotype came up once. A much larger clone lies a single base off, so this may be a read error. In this CDR3 the conserved last residue, phenylalanine or tryptophan, is missing, so a read error is likely. This sequence joins TRBV12-5 and TRBJ1-1; 9 nucleotides line up with TRBD1. The CDR3 loop spans 16 amino acids. V trimming: 6 bases; J trimming: 0 bases; junction bases outside the gene matches: 8. Germline V lookup: CDR1 LGHNT, CDR2 FRNRAP. Here the CDR3 reads CASGDKTGGLNTEAFS. The DNA for the CDR3 is TGTGCTAGTGGCGACAAGACAGGGGGATTGAACACTGAAGCTTTCTCT.

This clonotype was observed at least ten times. This sequence joins TRBV2 and TRBJ2-2; D perhaps matches TRBD1 (5 bases). V shed 6 bases and J shed 4 bases, with 15 bases lying between them. Germline CDR1 is SNHLY and CDR2 is FYNNEI. The CDR3 is 15 amino acids. CDR3 nucleotide sequence: TGTGCCAGCAGCCGGCAGGGTGGTATCACCGGGGAGCTGTTTTTT. Its translation: CASSRQGGITGELFF.

CDR3: CASSVGVSRNQPQHF. The DNA for the CDR3 is TGTGCCAGCAGCGTAGGGGTCTCGAGAAATCAGCCCCAGCATTTT. The V and J genes are TRBV9 and TRBJ1-5; D call uncertain. The V gene's germline CDR1 is SGDLS and CDR2 YYNGEE. This CDR3 is built from 15 residues. V lost 0 bases and J 4 bases, leaving 11 bases between the germline ends.

The rearrangement joins TRBV5-1 to TRBJ2-7; a weak D match, TRBD2 (7 bases). In germline, CDR1 is SGHRS, CDR2 YFSETQ. V shed 0 bases and J shed 4 bases, with 17 bases lying between them. The CDR3 loop spans 16 amino acids. CDR3 in DNA: TGCGCCAGCAGCTTGGAGGGGGGGTTCCAGGGTTACGAGCAGTACTTC. Its protein product is CASSLEGGFQGYEQYF.

There are many counts of this clonotype. V is TRBV10-3 and J is TRBJ2-3, with 8 nucleotides matching TRBD2. Germline CDR1 and CDR2: ENHRY and SYGVKD. The CDR3 runs to 15 residues. V was clipped by 2 bases and J by 2 bases; unmatched bases: 3. The CDR3, as DNA: TGTGCCATCAGTGAGCCAGCGGGGGCCACAGATACGCAGTATTTT. Its protein product is CAISEPAGATDTQYF.

In its sample, this clonotype was seen a few times. The chain combines TRBV12-3 or TRBV12-4 with TRBJ2-7; TRBD1 matches at 10 bases. The CDR3 runs 15 residues. With V trimmed by 6 bases and J by 11 bases, 16 bases remained unmatched. Written as DNA, the CDR3 is TGTGCCAGCAGCCCGGGGACAGGGGCTGAAATGGGTGAGTACGTC. Its protein product is CASSPGTGAEMGEYV.

This clonotype showed up just a few times. The chain links TRBV19 to TRBJ1-1; D not resolved. CDR1 is LNHDA and CDR2 is SQIVND in the germline V gene (reference sequence). V lost 5 bases and J 5 bases, leaving 15 bases between the germline ends. The CDR3 spans 14 residues. Written as DNA, the CDR3 is TGTGCCAGTAGTGCAGGAAATATGGGGACTGAAGCTTTCTTT. Translating gives CASSAGNMGTEAFF.

This clonotype occurred a few times. The chain has TRBV6-1 and TRBJ2-3, with TRBD2 identical over 8 bases. This CDR3 is built from 15 residues. V lost 2 bases to trimming and J lost 3 bases; unmatched junction nucleotides: 4. Germline lookup yields CDR1 MNHNS and CDR2 SASEGT. CDR3 DNA sequence: TGTGCCAGCAGTGAAATGGGGACTAGAACAGATACGCAGTATTTT. As protein: CASSEMGTRTDTQYF.

Turning to this clonotype: This clone may be a read error of a much larger clone one base away. This rearrangement joins TRBV4-3 to TRBJ1-2; D gene uncertain. CDR1 and CDR2 (germline): LGHNA, YSLEER. The CDR3 is made up of 12 amino acids. The CDR3 DNA follows: TGCGCCAGCGGCCAAGCGACGGGAGGCTACACCTTC. Protein sequence: CASGQATGGYTF.

This clonotype turned up a few times. The chain uses TRBV11-3 and TRBJ2-5; D not resolved. This CDR3 comprises 12 residues. Germline V gene sequence: CDR1 SGHNT, CDR2 YENEEA. Deletions cut 3 bases from V and 5 bases from J, with 7 bases between. The CDR3 DNA reads TGTGCCAGCAGCTTGATGGCCGAGACCCAGTACTTC. It is translated as CASSLMAETQYF.

With regard to this clonotype: The junction and the germline gene differ at one end; a read error may be behind it. This rearrangement joins TRBV5-1 to TRBJ1-6; D gene uncertain. Germline V lookup: CDR1 SGHRS, CDR2 YFSETQ. The CDR3 is 14 residues long. The DNA of the CDR3 is TGCGCCGGCAGCTTGGGTCAGGTGGATTCACCCCTCCACTTT. Translation: CAGSLGQVDSPLHF. The variable domain in full, completed from reference TRBV5-1 and TRBJ1-6, reads KAGVTQTPRYLIKTRGQQVTLSCSPISGHRSVSWYQQTPGQGLQFLFEYFSETQRNKGNFPGRFSGRQFSNSRSEMNVSTLELGDSALYLCAGSLGQVDSPLHFGNGTRLTVT.

The rearrangement links TRBV15 to TRBJ2-5; 8 nucleotides align to TRBD2. Germline V lookup: CDR1 LNHNV, CDR2 YYDKDF (reference sequence). The V segment lost 5 bases and the J segment 5 bases; nucleotides outside the gene matches: 4. The CDR3 spans 13 residues. The CDR3 DNA reads as TGTGCCACCAGCGGGACTAGTGAGGAGACCCAGTACTTC. Its protein product is CATSGTSEETQYF.

Regarding this clonotype: A much larger clone is a single base away; this may be a read error. The chain employs TRBV20-1 and TRBJ1-4; D gene unclear. The V and J ends lost 0 bases and 3 bases respectively, with 8 bases between them. Germline V gene data show CDR1 as DFQATT and CDR2 as SNEGSKA (reference sequence). The CDR3 consists of 14 residues. The CDR3 DNA reads as TGCAGTGCTAGAGACCGCAGAGCTAATGAAAAACTGTTTTTT. This codes for CSARDRRANEKLFF.

This clonotype has ten or more counts. V usage is TRBV7-2 and J usage is TRBJ2-3; TRBD1 matches at 7 bases. J was trimmed by 0 bases and V by 3 bases; bases with no gene match: 6. CDR1 and CDR2 from the germline V gene are SGHTA and FQGNSA. CDR3 length: 16 amino acids. The CDR3 bases are TGTGCCAGCAGCTTCTTTGAGGGGGCGAGCACAGATACGCAGTATTTT. It translates to CASSFFEGASTDTQYF.

This clonotype was recorded once. The chain's CDR3 is CASKPDRESETQYF. Here the CDR3 DNA reads TGTGCCAGCAAGCCGGACAGGGAATCAGAGACCCAGTACTTC. The chain recombines TRBV2 with TRBJ2-5; 8 nucleotides match TRBD1. The CDR3 has 14 amino acids. V lost 7 bases, J lost 4 bases, and 8 bases stayed unmatched. Germline CDR1 reads SNHLY; CDR2 reads FYNNEI.

With respect to this clonotype: A junction boundary mismatches the germline segment, possibly from a read error. V is TRBV12-3 or TRBV12-4 and J is TRBJ2-5; TRBD2 matches 7 bases. The end of the DNA aligns better with TRBJ2-1, so the J call may be wrong. This CDR3 comprises 14 residues. The CDR3 nucleotides read TGTGCCAGCAGTCTAGCGGTAGGTGGGGGTGAGCAGTTCTTC. It is translated as CASSLAVGGGEQFF.

V and J are TRBV19 and TRBJ2-7, with 9 bases aligning to TRBD1. The CDR3 runs to 14 residues. V shed 6 bases, J shed 3 bases, and the junction held 6 bases outside the gene matches. Germline values: CDR1 LNHDA, CDR2 SQIVND (reference sequence). The CDR3 here is CASSPGQGFYEQYF. The CDR3 bases are TGTGCCAGTAGCCCGGGACAGGGATTCTACGAGCAGTACTTC.

The chain employs TRBV25-1 and TRBJ2-3; D unresolved. The CDR3 has 13 amino acids. V shed 6 bases and J shed 5 bases, with 12 bases lying between them. Germline lookup yields CDR1 MGHDK and CDR2 SYGVNS. CDR3 residues: CASSVDGEDTQYF. The CDR3 bases are TGTGCCAGCAGCGTAGACGGCGAAGATACGCAGTATTTT.